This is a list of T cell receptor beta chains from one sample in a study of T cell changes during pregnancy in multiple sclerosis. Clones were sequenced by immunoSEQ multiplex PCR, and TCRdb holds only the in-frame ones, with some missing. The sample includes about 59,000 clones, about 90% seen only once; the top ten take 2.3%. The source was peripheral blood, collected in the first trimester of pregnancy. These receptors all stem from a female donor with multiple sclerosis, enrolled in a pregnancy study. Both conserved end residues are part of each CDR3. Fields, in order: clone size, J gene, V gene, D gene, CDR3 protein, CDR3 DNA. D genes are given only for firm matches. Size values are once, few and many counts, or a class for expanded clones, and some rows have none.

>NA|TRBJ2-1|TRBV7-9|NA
CASSLFTGDSYNEQFF
TGTGCCAGCAGCTTATTCACGGGAGACTCCTACAATGAGCAGTTCTTC
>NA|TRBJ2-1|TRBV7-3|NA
CASSLLPASSGNEQFF
TGTGCCAGCAGCTTATTACCGGCTAGCTCAGGTAATGAGCAGTTCTTC
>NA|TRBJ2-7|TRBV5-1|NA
CASSLGLGGAIYEQYF
TGCGCCAGCAGCTTGGGTTTGGGGGGGGCGATCTACGAGCAGTACTTC
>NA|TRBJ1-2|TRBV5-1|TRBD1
CASSTGQVPNYGYTF
TGCGCCAGCAGCACCGGACAGGTTCCCAACTATGGCTACACCTTC
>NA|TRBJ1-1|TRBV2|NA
CASIVTQVKTEAFF
TGTGCCAGCATAGTAACGCAGGTGAAAACTGAAGCTTTCTTT
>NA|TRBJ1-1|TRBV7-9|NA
CASSFMNTEAFF
TGTGCCAGCAGCTTTATGAACACTGAAGCTTTCTTT
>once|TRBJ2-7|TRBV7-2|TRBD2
CASSLVAGGPGEQYF
TGTGCCAGCAGCTTAGTAGCGGGAGGGCCGGGGGAGCAGTACTTC
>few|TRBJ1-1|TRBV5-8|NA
CASSLVAAFF
TGTGCCAGCAGCTTGGTGGCAGCTTTCTTT
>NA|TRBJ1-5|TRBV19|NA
CASRPREDSNQPQHF
TGTGCCAGTAGGCCCCGGGAGGATAGCAATCAGCCCCAGCATTTT
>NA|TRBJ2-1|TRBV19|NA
CASSLVRVAEYNEQFF
TGTGCCAGTAGCCTTGTAAGGGTAGCGGAGTACAATGAGCAGTTCTTC
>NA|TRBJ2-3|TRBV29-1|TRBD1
CSVEGYEGQGTDTQYF
TGCAGCGTAGAGGGGTATGAGGGACAGGGCACAGATACGCAGTATTTT
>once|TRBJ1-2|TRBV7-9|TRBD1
CASSSPQGGPVAYGYTF
TGTGCCAGCAGCTCCCCGCAGGGGGGACCTGTCGCCTATGGCTACACCTTC
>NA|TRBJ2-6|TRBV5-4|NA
CASSIGTTSSGANVLTF
TGTGCCAGCAGCATCGGGACAACAAGCTCTGGGGCCAACGTCCTGACTTTC
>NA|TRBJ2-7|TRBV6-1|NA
CASRLSVSGYEQYF
TGTGCCAGCAGGCTATCGGTCTCAGGCTACGAGCAGTACTTC
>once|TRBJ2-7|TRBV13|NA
CASSLLGGDYEQYF
TGTGCCAGCAGCTTACTAGGAGGAGACTACGAGCAGTACTTC
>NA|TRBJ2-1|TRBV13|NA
CASSLGLYEQFF
TGTGCCAGCAGCTTAGGCCTGTATGAGCAGTTCTTC
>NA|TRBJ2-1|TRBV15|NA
CATSRDGGNNEQFF
TGTGCCACCAGCAGAGATGGAGGTAACAATGAGCAGTTCTTC
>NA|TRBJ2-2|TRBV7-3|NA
CASSLGHTGELFF
TGTGCCAGCAGCTTAGGGCACACCGGGGAGCTGTTTTTT
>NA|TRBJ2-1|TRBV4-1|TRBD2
CASSQVLAEYNEQFF
TGCGCCAGCAGCCAGGTACTAGCGGAGTACAATGAGCAGTTCTTC
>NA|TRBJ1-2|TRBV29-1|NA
CSVEGAHF
TGCAGCGTTGAGGGAGCCCACTTC
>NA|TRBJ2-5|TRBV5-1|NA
CASSSGVQETQYF
TGCGCCAGCAGCTCCGGGGTACAAGAGACCCAGTACTTC
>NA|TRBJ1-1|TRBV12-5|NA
CASGSGLLKVAFF
TGTGCTAGTGGTTCCGGACTTCTGAAGGTGGCTTTCTTT
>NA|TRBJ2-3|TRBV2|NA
CASSEARYSTDTQYF
TGTGCCAGCAGTGAAGCGCGCTACAGCACAGATACGCAGTATTTT
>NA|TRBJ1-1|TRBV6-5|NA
CASSSTRYTEAFF
TGTGCCAGCAGTTCAACTCGGTACACTGAAGCTTTCTTT
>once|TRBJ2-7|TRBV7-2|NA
CASSRRQGTHEQYF
TGTGCCAGCAGCCGGCGGCAGGGTACCCACGAGCAGTACTTC
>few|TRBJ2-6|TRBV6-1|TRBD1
CASRTGGSGANVLTF
TGTGCCAGCAGGACAGGGGGCTCTGGGGCCAACGTCCTGACTTTC
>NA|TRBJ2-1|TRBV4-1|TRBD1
CASSGGQGSYNEQFF
TGCGCCAGCAGCGGAGGACAGGGATCCTACAATGAGCAGTTCTTC
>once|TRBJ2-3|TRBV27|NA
CASSPAFGTDTQYF
TGTGCCAGCAGCCCCGCGTTTGGCACAGATACGCAGTATTTT
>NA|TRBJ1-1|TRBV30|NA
CASKGVLTTEAFF
TGTGCCTCGAAAGGAGTTTTAACCACTGAAGCTTTCTTT
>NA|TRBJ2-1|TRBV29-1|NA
CSVEPMRDSQRNNEQFF
TGCAGCGTTGAACCAATGAGGGACTCGCAAAGGAACAATGAGCAGTTCTTC
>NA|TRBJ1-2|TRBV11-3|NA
CASSSILVGGGVVGYTF
TGTGCCAGCAGCTCCATCCTCGTGGGAGGGGGAGTAGTCGGCTACACCTTC
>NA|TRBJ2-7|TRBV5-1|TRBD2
CASSLGASGYEQYF
TGCGCCAGCAGCTTGGGGGCTAGCGGATACGAGCAGTACTTC
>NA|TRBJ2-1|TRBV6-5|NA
CASRRDPSDNEQFF
TGTGCCAGCCGCCGGGACCCTAGCGACAATGAGCAGTTCTTC
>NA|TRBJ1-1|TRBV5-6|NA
CASSFYRVNTEAFF
TGTGCCAGCAGCTTCTACAGGGTGAACACTGAAGCTTTCTTT